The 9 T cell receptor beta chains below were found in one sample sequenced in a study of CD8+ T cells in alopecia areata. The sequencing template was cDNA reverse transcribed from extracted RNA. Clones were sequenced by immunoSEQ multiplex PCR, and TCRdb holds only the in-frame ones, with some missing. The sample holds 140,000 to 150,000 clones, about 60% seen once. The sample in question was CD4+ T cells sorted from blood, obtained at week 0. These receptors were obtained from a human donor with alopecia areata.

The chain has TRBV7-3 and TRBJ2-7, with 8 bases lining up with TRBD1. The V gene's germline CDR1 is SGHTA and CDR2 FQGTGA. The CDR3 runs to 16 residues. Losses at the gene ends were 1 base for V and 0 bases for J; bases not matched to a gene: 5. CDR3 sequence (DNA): TGTGCCAGCAGCTTAATCGACAGGGGAAGCTCCTACGAGCAGTACTTC. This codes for CASSLIDRGSSYEQYF.

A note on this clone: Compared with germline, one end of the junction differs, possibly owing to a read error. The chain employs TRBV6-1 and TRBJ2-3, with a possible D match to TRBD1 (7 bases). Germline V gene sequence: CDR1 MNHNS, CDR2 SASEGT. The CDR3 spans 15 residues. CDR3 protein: CPSSFQGGATDTQYF. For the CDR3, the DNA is TGTCCCAGCAGCTTCCAGGGGGGAGCTACAGATACGCAGTATTTT.

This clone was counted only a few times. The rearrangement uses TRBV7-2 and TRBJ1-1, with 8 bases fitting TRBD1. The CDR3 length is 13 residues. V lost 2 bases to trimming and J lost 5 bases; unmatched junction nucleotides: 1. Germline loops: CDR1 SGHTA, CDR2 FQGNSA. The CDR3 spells CASSLNRGTEAFF. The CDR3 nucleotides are TGTGCCAGCAGCTTAAACAGGGGGACTGAAGCTTTCTTT.

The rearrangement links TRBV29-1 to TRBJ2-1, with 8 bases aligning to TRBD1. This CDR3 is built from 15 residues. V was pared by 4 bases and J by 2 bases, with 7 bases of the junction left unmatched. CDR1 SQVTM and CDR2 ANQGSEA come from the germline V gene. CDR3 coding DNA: TGCAGCGTTGGGGGCGGACAGGGACCCTACAATGAGCAGTTCTTC. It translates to CSVGGGQGPYNEQFF.

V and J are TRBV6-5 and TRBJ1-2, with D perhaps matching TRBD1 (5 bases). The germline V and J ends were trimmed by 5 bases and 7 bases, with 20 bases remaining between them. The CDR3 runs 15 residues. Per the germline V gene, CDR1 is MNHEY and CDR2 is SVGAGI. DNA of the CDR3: TGTGCCAGCAGTCCCTCCGGGATACTTAGGGGTGGCTACACCTTC. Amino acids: CASSPSGILRGGYTF.

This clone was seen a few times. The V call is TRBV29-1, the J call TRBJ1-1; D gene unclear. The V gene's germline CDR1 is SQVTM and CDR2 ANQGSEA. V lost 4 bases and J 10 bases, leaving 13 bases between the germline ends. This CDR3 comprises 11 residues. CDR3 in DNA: TGCAGCGTTGCGAATTCTTTAGGAGCTTTCTTT. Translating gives CSVANSLGAFF.

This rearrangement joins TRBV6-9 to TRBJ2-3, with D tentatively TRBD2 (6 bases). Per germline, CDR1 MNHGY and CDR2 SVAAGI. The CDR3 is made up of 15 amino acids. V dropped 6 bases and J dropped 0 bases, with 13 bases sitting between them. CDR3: CASRLTRISTDTQYF. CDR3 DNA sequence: TGTGCCAGCAGACTGACTAGGATCAGCACAGATACGCAGTATTTT.

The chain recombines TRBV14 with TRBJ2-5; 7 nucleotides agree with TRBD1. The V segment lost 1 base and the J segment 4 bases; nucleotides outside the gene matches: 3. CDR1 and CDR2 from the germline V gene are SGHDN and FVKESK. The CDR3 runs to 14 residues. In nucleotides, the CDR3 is TGTGCCAGCAGCCAAGGGACAGGCGGAGAGACCCAGTACTTC. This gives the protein CASSQGTGGETQYF. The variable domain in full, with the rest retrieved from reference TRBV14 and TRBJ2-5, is EAGVTQFPSHSVIEKGQTVTLRCDPISGHDNLYWYRRVMGKEIKFLLHFVKESKQDESGMPNNRFLAERTGGTYSTLKVQPAELEDSGVYFCASSQGTGGETQYFGPGTRLLVL.

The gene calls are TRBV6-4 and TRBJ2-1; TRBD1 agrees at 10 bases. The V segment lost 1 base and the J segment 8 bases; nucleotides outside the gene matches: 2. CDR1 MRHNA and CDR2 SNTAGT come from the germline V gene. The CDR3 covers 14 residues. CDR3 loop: CASSDWDRGYEQFF. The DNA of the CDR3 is TGTGCCAGCAGTGACTGGGACAGGGGCTATGAGCAGTTCTTC.